Below are 23 T cell receptor beta chains sequenced from a single sample in a study of T cell responses to AZD1222 COVID-19 vaccine. Using immunoSEQ multiplex PCR, the repertoire was profiled, and TCRdb retains in-frame clones only, with some absent. Among a few hundred thousand clones listed, approximately 93% were seen once. Sample: peripheral blood, taken on day 0 of AZD1222 vaccination. These TCRs come from an adult in good health.

V is TRBV6-5 and J is TRBJ2-7; TRBD1 might be the D (6 bases). This CDR3 has 15 residues. V gave up 2 bases and J gave up 4 bases, with 15 bases separating them. CDR1 is MNHEY, CDR2 SVGAGI, per germline. CDR3 nucleotides: TGTGCCAGCAGTTACGTTGTGGACAGAGGGTACGAGCAGTACTTC. Residues: CASSYVVDRGYEQYF.

V is TRBV19 and J is TRBJ1-1, with D possibly TRBD1 on 5 matching bases. This CDR3 region has 12 residues. The germline V gene encodes CDR1 LNHDA and CDR2 SQIVND (reference sequence). The V and J ends lost 7 bases and 5 bases respectively, with 11 bases between them. The CDR3 coding sequence is TGTGCCAGTAAAACCCCAGGGACTGAAGCTTTCTTT. It codes for CASKTPGTEAFF. Supplemented by reference TRBV19 and TRBJ1-1, the full variable domain reads DGGITQSPKYLFRKEGQNVTLSCEQNLNHDAMYWYRQDPGQGLRLIYYSQIVNDFQKGDIAEGYSVSREKKESFPLTVTSAQKNPTAFYLCASKTPGTEAFFGQGTRLTVV.

This chain connects TRBV6-5 to TRBJ2-7; D gene unclear. CDR3 size: 15 residues. Trimming took 8 bases from V and 0 from J, leaving 17 bases between them. Germline lookup yields CDR1 MNHEY and CDR2 SVGAGI. CDR3 region: CASRAAPTYSYEQYF. The CDR3 DNA reads TGTGCCAGCCGGGCAGCTCCTACCTACTCCTACGAGCAGTACTTC.

CDR3 protein: CASSLTGGRTYNEQFF. The CDR3 DNA reads as TGTGCCAGCAGCTTAACGGGGGGCCGAACCTACAATGAGCAGTTCTTC. The rearrangement joins TRBV7-6 to TRBJ2-1; a weak D match, TRBD2 (7 bases). V gave up 2 bases and J gave up 2 bases, with 13 bases separating them. Germline V gene lookup returns CDR1 SGHVS and CDR2 FNYEAQ. This CDR3 spans 16 amino acids.

The rearrangement links TRBV6-4 to TRBJ1-1; D possibly corresponds to TRBD1 (5 bases). The V gene's germline CDR1 is MRHNA and CDR2 SNTAGT. The CDR3 runs 13 residues. V lost 5 bases to trimming and J lost 11 bases, with 18 bases between them. The DNA of the CDR3 is TGTGCCAGCAGTCCCGGGGGGACGTGGCGGGCTTTCTTT. Translated: CASSPGGTWRAFF.

This chain joins TRBV19 and TRBJ2-7; D is ambiguous. CDR1 LNHDA and CDR2 SQIVND come from the germline V gene (reference sequence). V was trimmed by 5 bases and J by 0 bases, leaving 14 bases between them. The CDR3 loop spans 15 amino acids. The CDR3 DNA reads as TGTGCCAGTAGTCACAATCCTCCTCACTCCTACGAGCAGTACTTC. Translated, it gives CASSHNPPHSYEQYF.

This rearrangement joins TRBV5-5 to TRBJ1-5, with a weak D call TRBD1 (6 bases). CDR3 length: 15 amino acids. Per germline, CDR1 SGHKS and CDR2 YYEKEE (reference sequence). V was clipped by 2 bases and J by 5 bases, with 14 bases between them. CDR3 residues: CASSLGGGGYQPQHF. The CDR3 DNA reads TGTGCCAGCAGCTTAGGCGGGGGCGGCTATCAGCCCCAGCATTTT. The full variable domain, in which reference TRBV5-5 and TRBJ1-5 provide the parts outside the CDR3, is DAGVTQSPTHLIKTRGQQVTLRCSPISGHKSVSWYQQVLGQGPQFIFQYYEKEERGRGNFPDRFSARQFPNYSSELNVNALLLGDSALYLCASSLGGGGYQPQHFGDGTRLSIL.

This chain links TRBV5-1 with TRBJ2-7; 8 nucleotides match TRBD1. This CDR3 has 14 residues. V was clipped by 3 bases and J by 5 bases; unmatched bases: 7. The V gene's germline CDR1 is SGHRS and CDR2 YFSETQ. CDR3: CASSSPQGANEQYF. The CDR3 DNA is TGCGCCAGCAGCTCCCCTCAGGGGGCCAACGAGCAGTACTTC.

The chain employs TRBV1 and TRBJ1-2; TRBD1, the table's D call, was not compared with the DNA. TRBV1 corresponds to a pseudogene. The CDR3 is 14 residues long. The CDR3 region has the DNA TGCACCAGCAGCCAAGAAGCAGGGAACTATGGCTACACCTTC. Amino acids: CTSSQEAGNYGYTF.

Worth noting for this clone: At one boundary the junction diverges from the germline segment, which might be a read error. V is TRBV2 and J is TRBJ1-5; D remains unclear. This CDR3 spans 18 amino acids. CDR1 and CDR2 from the germline V gene are SNHLY and FYNNEI. CDR3 sequence reads: CASREGPTLSRVDQPQHF. DNA of the CDR3: TGTGCCAGCAGGGAAGGTCCAACCCTCTCCCGGGTAGATCAGCCCCAGCATTTT.

The CDR3 bases are TGTGCCAGCAGTTTACCGGGGGTTGAAAAACTGTTTTTT. Protein: CASSLPGVEKLFF. The rearrangement links TRBV28 to TRBJ1-4, with a tentative D call TRBD1 (5 bases). This CDR3 comprises 13 residues. Germline CDR1 MDHEN, CDR2 SYDVKM. The ends were cut back, 2 bases at V and 7 bases at J, with 8 bases in the middle.

This sequence joins TRBV19 and TRBJ2-7; 9 bases agree with TRBD2. Germline-derived CDR1 and CDR2 are LNHDA and SQIVND (reference sequence). CDR3 length: 14 residues. Unmatched junction bases numbered 5, after V lost 5 bases and J lost 3 bases. The CDR3 loop is CASSLLAGDYEQYF. The CDR3 DNA reads TGTGCCAGTAGTCTATTAGCGGGGGACTACGAGCAGTACTTC.

The chain employs TRBV10-3 and TRBJ2-5; D is possibly TRBD1 (6 bases). V was shortened by 9 bases and J by 3 bases, with 11 bases between the two germline ends. Germline CDR1 ENHRY, CDR2 SYGVKD. The CDR3 contains 12 residues. CDR3 loop: CAIQGSEETQYF. In DNA, the CDR3 is TGTGCCATTCAGGGGTCGGAAGAGACCCAGTACTTC.

The genes are TRBV5-8 and TRBJ1-5, with D unresolved. With 3 bases removed from V and 7 bases from J, the gap between germline ends came to 11 bases. In germline, CDR1 is SGHTS, CDR2 YDEGEE. CDR3 length equals 13 residues. The CDR3 DNA sequence: TGTGCCAGCAGCTCGTGGCGGGGACAGCCCCAGCATTTT. This sequence encodes CASSSWRGQPQHF. The whole variable domain, remainder taken from reference TRBV5-8 and TRBJ1-5, is EAGVTQSPTHLIKTRGQQATLRCSPISGHTSVYWYQQALGLGLQFLLWYDEGEERNRGNFPPRFSGRQFPNYSSELNVNALELEDSALYLCASSSWRGQPQHFGDGTRLSIL.

A word on this clone: At one of its ends the junction is not consistent with the germline gene, which may arise from a read error. The genes are TRBV10-2 and TRBJ1-5, with 7 positions matching TRBD1. This CDR3 has 15 residues. The V gene's germline CDR1 is WSHSY and CDR2 SAAADI. For the CDR3, the DNA is TGCGCCAGCACTGAGACAGGGAATAGCAATCAGCCCCAGCATTTT. It yields the protein CASTETGNSNQPQHF.

The chain recombines TRBV4-1 with TRBJ1-5, with 8 bases aligning to TRBD1. Germline assignment: CDR1 MGHRA and CDR2 YSYEKL. The CDR3 is 15 residues long. V gave up 4 bases and J gave up 1 base; unmatched junction bases: 3. CDR3 in DNA: TGCGCCAGCAGCCCCGGACAGGGAAGCAATCAGCCCCAGCATTTT. The encoded protein is CASSPGQGSNQPQHF.

The chain is built from TRBV25-1 and TRBJ1-1, with unresolved D. Trimming left V 3 bases short and J 4 bases short, with 9 bases between. The CDR3 is 13 amino acids. Per germline, CDR1 MGHDK and CDR2 SYGVNS. The CDR3 DNA reads TGTGCCAGCAGTGAGGATGGAGCCACTGAAGCTTTCTTT. Protein sequence: CASSEDGATEAFF.

The rearrangement joins TRBV5-1 to TRBJ2-7; 11 positions match TRBD2. Germline lookup yields CDR1 SGHRS and CDR2 YFSETQ. The CDR3 totals 17 residues. V dropped 0 bases and J dropped 2; count of bases not matched to a gene: 7. CDR3 DNA: TGCGCCAGCAGCTTGGGACTAGCGGGATTTTTTACCTACGAGCAGTACTTC. As protein: CASSLGLAGFFTYEQYF.

The rearrangement joins TRBV3-1 (or the pseudogene TRBV3-2) to TRBJ1-2; no reliable D call. There are 14 residues in the CDR3. Trimming shortened V by 1 base and J by 2 bases, and 8 bases separated the two germline ends. The germline CDR1 and CDR2 sequences are LGHDT and YNNKEL (reference sequence). The CDR3, as DNA: TGTGCCAGCAGCCAAGGACGGTTGAACTATGGCTACACCTTC. Its translation is CASSQGRLNYGYTF.

The genes are TRBV10-3 and TRBJ2-3, with 12 positions matching TRBD2. With V trimmed by 2 bases and J by 6 bases, 12 bases remained unmatched. The CDR3 loop spans 18 amino acids. Germline-derived CDR1 and CDR2 are ENHRY and SYGVKD. The CDR3, as DNA: TGTGCCATCAGTGAGGGGCCCACTAGCGGGAGGCGAGGGGATACGCAGTATTTT. Translated: CAISEGPTSGRRGDTQYF.

J is TRBJ2-1 and V is TRBV7-9, with D maybe TRBD2 (5 bases). Trimming removed 7 bases from V and 3 bases from J, with 7 bases in between. This CDR3 is 12 amino acids long. CDR1 SEHNR and CDR2 FQNEAQ come from the germline V gene (reference sequence). The DNA of the CDR3 is TGTGCCAGCACAGGACTCTACAATGAGCAGTTCTTC. Its translation: CASTGLYNEQFF.

The CDR3, as DNA: TGTGCCAGCAGCCTAGACAGGGTCGACGAGACCCAGTACTTC. Translating gives CASSLDRVDETQYF. The chain recombines TRBV7-9 with TRBJ2-5; 7 bases fit TRBD1. Per the germline V gene, CDR1 is SEHNR and CDR2 is FQNEAQ (reference sequence). V gave up 5 bases and J gave up 5 bases; unmatched junction bases: 8. The CDR3 length is 14 residues.

The chain is built from TRBV13 and TRBJ2-3, with D unclear. Trimming took 6 bases from V and 5 from J, leaving 18 bases between them. The CDR3 has 15 amino acids. Germline loops: CDR1 PRHDT, CDR2 FYEKMQ (reference sequence). The CDR3 DNA is TGTGCCAGCAGAATATTAGGTCTCCAAGGAGATACGCAGTATTTT. This codes for CASRILGLQGDTQYF.